One T cell receptor (beta chain) is described in this entry. This entry comes from a study of T cell changes during pregnancy in multiple sclerosis. CDR3 length: 17 residues. The germline V gene encodes CDR1 MGHDK and CDR2 SYGVNS. Trimming cost V 5 bases and J 2 bases; bases outside gene matches: 9. TCRdb's table, derived via immunoSEQ multiplex PCR, lists solely in-frame clones and lacks some. This table holds approximately 60,000 clones, under 95% found once. The chain joins TRBV25-1 to TRBJ2-1; 10 bases fit TRBD2. The starting material was CD8+ T cells from peripheral blood mononuclear cells, obtained in the second trimester of pregnancy. The clonotype was recovered from a female donor with multiple sclerosis, enrolled in a pregnancy study. DNA of the CDR3: TGTGCCAGCAGTCTACTAGCGGGACTCCCCCCCTACAATGAGCAGTTCTTC. Its protein is CASSLLAGLPPYNEQFF.